This entry lists 16 T cell receptor beta chains sequenced from one sample in a study of OX40 agonist ivuxolimab in advanced cancers. Clones were read by immunoSEQ multiplex PCR, and TCRdb kept only the in-frame ones, dropping some. The sample gives 60,000 or so clones, roughly 84% of which show up once; 27% is in the top ten. The sample here was CD4+ or CD8+ T cells sorted from blood, taken in a trial of the OX40 agonist ivuxolimab. The receptors originated from an adult with an advanced solid tumor such as melanoma, head and neck, liver or kidney cancer.

V gene TRBV7-6 combines with J gene TRBJ2-7; D possibly uses TRBD1 or TRBD2 (5 bases each). V dropped 5 bases and J dropped 2 bases, with 13 bases sitting between them. Germline values: CDR1 SGHVS, CDR2 FNYEAQ. This CDR3 region has 14 residues. The DNA of the CDR3 is TGTGCCAGCAGCGTAGGGGACGGACCCTACGAGCAGTACTTC. Its protein is CASSVGDGPYEQYF.

The rearrangement uses TRBV7-2 and TRBJ2-5, with D maybe TRBD1 (6 bases). The V end lost 6 bases, the J end lost 5 bases, and 13 bases lay between the germline ends. The CDR3 is 13 residues long. Germline V lookup: CDR1 SGHTA, CDR2 FQGNSA. CDR3 region: CASRYTGMETQYF. As DNA, the CDR3 is TGTGCCAGCAGATATACAGGGATGGAGACCCAGTACTTC.

The V gene is TRBV5-1, the J gene TRBJ1-2; 7 nucleotides line up with TRBD1. The CDR3 contains 14 residues. CDR1 is SGHRS and CDR2 is YFSETQ in the germline V gene. V shed 4 bases, J shed 4 bases, and the junction held 7 bases outside the gene matches. CDR3 sequence (DNA): TGCGCCAGCAGCCGTGAGGGGGCCGGCTATGGCTACACCTTC. Translating gives CASSREGAGYGYTF.

The chain carries TRBV9 and TRBJ1-3; D is perhaps TRBD1 (6 bases). This CDR3 comprises 15 residues. Germline CDR1 reads SGDLS; CDR2 reads YYNGEE. V was clipped by 0 bases and J by 4 bases, with 11 bases between them. In DNA form, the CDR3 reads TGTGCCAGCAGCGTAGCGGCGGGACAAGGAAACACCATATATTTT. Translating gives CASSVAAGQGNTIYF.

This clone showed up just a few times. The rearrangement links TRBV10-3 to TRBJ1-5; 9 positions agree with TRBD1. Germline lookup yields CDR1 ENHRY and CDR2 SYGVKD. The CDR3 length is 14 residues. The V and J ends lost 3 bases and 6 bases, in that order; junction bases with no gene match: 3. The CDR3: CAISDPTGGQPQHF. CDR3 sequence (DNA): TGTGCCATCAGTGACCCGACAGGGGGTCAGCCCCAGCATTTT.

This chain connects TRBV16 to TRBJ1-3; D remains ambiguous. Germline V lookup: CDR1 KGHSY, CDR2 FQNENV. V was pared by 0 bases and J by 0 bases, with 6 bases between. This CDR3 comprises 15 residues. CDR3 region: CASSQSEGSGNTIYF. The CDR3 nucleotides read TGTGCCAGCAGCCAATCGGAGGGCTCTGGAAACACCATATATTTT.

This clone was seen a handful of times. The CDR3 DNA follows: TGTGCCAGCAGATTTGGACAGGGTGGGAGGTATGGCTACACCTTC. This sequence encodes CASRFGQGGRYGYTF. The V and J genes are TRBV27 and TRBJ1-2; the match to TRBD1 covers 8 bases. J gave up 5 bases and V 6 bases, and 11 bases lay outside the gene matches. Per germline, CDR1 MNHEY and CDR2 SMNVEV (reference sequence). The CDR3 consists of 15 residues.

This chain links TRBV11-2 with TRBJ1-3; no clear D. There are 16 residues in the CDR3. From germline, CDR1 is SGHAT and CDR2 FQNNGV. Trimming left V 0 bases short and J 8 bases short, with 17 bases between. CDR3 in amino acids: CASSLDPSGSWDTIYF. DNA of the CDR3: TGTGCCAGCAGCTTAGATCCGTCCGGGAGTTGGGACACCATATATTTT.

This rearrangement joins TRBV9 to TRBJ2-2, with 8 bases aligning to TRBD2. Germline values: CDR1 SGDLS, CDR2 YYNGEE. J was trimmed by 4 bases and V by 0 bases; bases with no gene match: 8. The CDR3 covers 17 residues. This CDR3 is CASSVEGAGASTGELFF. CDR3 sequence (DNA): TGTGCCAGCAGCGTAGAAGGAGCGGGGGCCTCCACCGGGGAGCTGTTTTTT.

The chain is built from TRBV29-1 and TRBJ1-1; 8 bases fit TRBD1. CDR3 length: 11 residues. V gave up 5 bases and J gave up 5 bases; unmatched junction bases: 1. From germline, CDR1 is SQVTM and CDR2 ANQGSEA. The CDR3 DNA follows: TGCAGCGTTACAGGGGGTACTGAAGCTTTCTTT. This codes for CSVTGGTEAFF.

This clone was recorded once. The chain combines TRBV30 with TRBJ2-6, with 7 bases matching TRBD1. Germline assignment: CDR1 GTSNPN and CDR2 SVGIG (reference sequence). V shed 1 base and J 3 bases; nucleotides not matched to a gene: 9. The CDR3 covers 17 residues. CDR3 protein: CAWSGLQGLRGANVLTF. The CDR3 nucleotides are TGTGCCTGGAGTGGATTACAGGGGCTCCGTGGGGCCAACGTCCTGACTTTC.

The V and J genes are TRBV19 and TRBJ2-2; D is unresolved. In germline, CDR1 is LNHDA, CDR2 SQIVND (reference sequence). The length of the CDR3 is 14 residues. V was trimmed by 2 bases and J by 6 bases, leaving 10 bases between them. The CDR3 DNA reads TGTGCCAGTAGTATAATGGGCCAGCCCGGGGAGCTGTTTTTT. Amino acid sequence: CASSIMGQPGELFF.

The J gene is TRBJ2-1, the V gene TRBV5-1, with TRBD2 identical over 8 bases. CDR1 and CDR2 from the germline V gene are SGHRS and YFSETQ. The V segment lost 0 bases and the J segment 4 bases; nucleotides outside the gene matches: 6. The CDR3 length is 16 residues. The CDR3 coding sequence is TGCGCCAGCAGCTTGGCCGGTAGCGGGACGTACAATGAGCAGTTCTTC. Protein product: CASSLAGSGTYNEQFF.

As for this clone: Other DNA sequences in this specimen translate into the identical CDR3. The V gene is TRBV5-1, the J gene TRBJ1-4, with D unclear. The CDR3 is 14 residues long. Trimming took 1 base from V and 2 from J, leaving 6 bases between them. Per germline, CDR1 SGHRS and CDR2 YFSETQ. This CDR3 reads CASSLSGTNEKLFF. The CDR3 region has the DNA TGCGCCAGCAGCTTGTCCGGGACTAATGAAAAACTGTTTTTT.

This chain joins TRBV6-6 and TRBJ2-5, with TRBD2 matching over 8 bases. TRBJ2-7 explains the end of the DNA better; the J call may be wrong. Germline V gene lookup returns CDR1 MNHNY and CDR2 SVGAGI (reference sequence). This CDR3 comprises 15 residues. The chain's CDR3 is CASSRASGFSYEQYF. The CDR3, as DNA: TGTGCCAGCAGTAGGGCTAGCGGGTTCTCCTACGAGCAGTACTTC.

The CDR3 DNA sequence: TGTGCCAGTAGTGCCAGGGTGTCTTCCACAGATACGCAGTATTTT. Translated, it gives CASSARVSSTDTQYF. The chain recombines TRBV19 with TRBJ2-3; tentative D call: TRBD1 (5 bases). Between the trimmed V and J ends, which lost 5 bases and 2 bases, there was a span of 14 bases. The CDR3 length is 15 residues. The germline CDR1 and CDR2 sequences are LNHDA and SQIVND (reference sequence).